A single sample is the source of the 27 T cell receptor beta chains below, sequenced in a study of T cell responses to AZD1222 COVID-19 vaccine. The repertoire was sequenced with immunoSEQ multiplex PCR; TCRdb's copy has only in-frame clones and lacks some. The table shows roughly 120,000 clones, with roughly 84% occurring only once. Sequences were derived from peripheral blood, sampled 28 days after the second AZD1222 dose. These receptors were taken from an adult who received the AZD1222 COVID-19 vaccine.

The gene calls are TRBV28 and TRBJ2-5; 7 positions agree with TRBD1. V lost 6 bases to trimming and J lost 5 bases; unmatched junction nucleotides: 9. CDR1 and CDR2 from the germline V gene are MDHEN and SYDVKM. The CDR3 contains 14 residues. CDR3 protein: CASSYTGARETQYF. Here the CDR3 DNA reads TGTGCCAGCAGCTACACAGGGGCTCGGGAGACCCAGTACTTC. Combining the CDR3 with reference TRBV28 and TRBJ2-5 gives the whole variable domain DVKVTQSSRYLVKRTGEKVFLECVQDMDHENMFWYRQDPGLGLRLIYFSYDVKMKEKGDIPEGYSVSREKKERFSLILESASTNQTSMYLCASSYTGARETQYFGPGTRLLVL.

This chain joins TRBV11-2 and TRBJ2-3; D remains unclear. V was trimmed by 1 base and J by 3 bases, leaving 11 bases between them. From germline, CDR1 is SGHAT and CDR2 FQNNGV. This CDR3 spans 15 amino acids. The CDR3 reads CASSLGFTGTDTQYF. The CDR3 bases are TGTGCCAGCAGCTTAGGGTTCACTGGGACAGATACGCAGTATTTT.

This clone was detected once. This rearrangement joins TRBV5-5 to TRBJ1-3, with D uncertain. CDR1 and CDR2 (germline): SGHKS, YYEKEE (reference sequence). Trimming took 4 bases from V and 2 from J, leaving 13 bases between them. The CDR3 is 15 amino acids. CDR3 protein: CASSIGSGAGNTIYF. In nucleotides, the CDR3 is TGTGCCAGCAGCATCGGGTCTGGGGCTGGAAACACCATATATTTT.

The sample holds a few counts of this clone. The CDR3 region is CASSQTGPNYGYTF. The CDR3 DNA reads as TGTGCCAGCTCACAGACAGGGCCTAACTATGGCTACACCTTC. The gene calls are TRBV18 and TRBJ1-2; TRBD1 agrees at 7 bases. The CDR3 has 14 residues. Trimming removed 4 bases from V and 0 bases from J; junction bases left unmatched: 2. Per germline, CDR1 KGHSH and CDR2 LQKENI. The variable domain in full, completed from reference TRBV18 and TRBJ1-2, reads NAGVMQNPRHLVRRRGQEARLRCSPMKGHSHVYWYRQLPEEGLKFMVYLQKENIIDESGMPKERFSAEFPKEGPSILRIQQVVRGDSAAYFCASSQTGPNYGYTFGSGTRLTVV.

The genes are TRBV10-3 and TRBJ2-7; the D gene is possibly TRBD1 (6 bases). The V gene lost 5 bases and the J gene lost 3 bases, with 11 bases spanning the gap. From germline, CDR1 is ENHRY and CDR2 SYGVKD. There are 13 residues in the CDR3. The chain's CDR3 is CAISKADSYEQYF. The CDR3 nucleotides are TGTGCCATCAGTAAGGCGGACAGCTACGAGCAGTACTTC.

The sample holds a few counts of this clone. The chain carries TRBV9 and TRBJ1-1; 7 bases line up with TRBD1. The CDR3 length is 16 residues. In germline, CDR1 is SGDLS, CDR2 YYNGEE. Unmatched junction bases numbered 12, after V lost 4 bases and J lost 3 bases. The CDR3 here is CASSLIGGGVYTEAFF. CDR3 bases: TGTGCCAGCAGCCTTATAGGAGGGGGCGTCTACACTGAAGCTTTCTTT.

Here the CDR3 reads CASSLGGKGTDTQYF. The DNA of the CDR3 is TGCGCCAGCAGCTTAGGTGGGAAGGGCACAGATACGCAGTATTTT. The rearrangement joins TRBV5-1 to TRBJ2-3; D is ambiguous. V shed 2 bases and J shed 1 base, with 11 bases lying between them. CDR1 and CDR2 (germline): SGHRS, YFSETQ. This CDR3 has 15 amino acids.

The chain uses TRBV4-3 and TRBJ1-1; the D is unclear. Germline CDR1 LGHNA, CDR2 YSLEER. V lost 0 bases, J lost 7 bases, and 9 bases lay in between. This CDR3 comprises 13 residues. CDR3: CASSQDQRSEAFF. CDR3 in DNA: TGCGCCAGCAGCCAAGATCAACGGAGTGAAGCTTTCTTT.

The chain links TRBV6-5 to TRBJ1-5; tentatively, D is TRBD1 (6 bases). The V end lost 6 bases, the J end lost 7 bases, and 16 bases lay between the germline ends. The CDR3 is 14 residues long. Germline assignment: CDR1 MNHEY and CDR2 SVGAGI. In nucleotides, the CDR3 is TGTGCCAGCAGGCCGATAGACAGGTCCCAGCCCCAGCATTTT. It is translated as CASRPIDRSQPQHF.

The chain combines TRBV5-1 with TRBJ1-2; D unresolved. The V gene lost 2 bases and the J gene lost 1 base, with 18 bases spanning the gap. This CDR3 region has 17 residues. Germline V lookup: CDR1 SGHRS, CDR2 YFSETQ. The CDR3 spells CASSLEEFGEFNYGYTF. CDR3 DNA sequence: TGCGCCAGCAGCTTAGAGGAGTTCGGAGAATTTAACTATGGCTACACCTTC.

The chain joins TRBV3-1 (or the pseudogene TRBV3-2) to TRBJ2-7; 10 nucleotides align to TRBD2. The V segment lost 3 bases and the J segment 2 bases; nucleotides outside the gene matches: 4. This CDR3 has 15 residues. Germline V CDR1 and CDR2: LGHDT, YNNKEL (reference sequence). CDR3 amino acids: CASSQPAGGPYEQYF. The CDR3 nucleotides are TGTGCCAGCAGCCAGCCAGCGGGAGGGCCCTACGAGCAGTACTTC.

The chain has TRBV4-1 and TRBJ1-6; the match to TRBD1 covers 8 bases. V lost 2 bases, J lost 8 bases, and 11 bases stayed unmatched. The CDR3 has 17 amino acids. Germline V gene data show CDR1 as MGHRA and CDR2 as YSYEKL. The CDR3 protein is CASSQRTGLVGDSPLHF. The DNA of the CDR3 is TGCGCCAGCAGCCAAAGGACAGGGTTGGTGGGCGATTCACCCCTCCACTTT.

V usage is TRBV30 and J usage is TRBJ1-1; D is undetermined. Looked up from germline, CDR1 is GTSNPN and CDR2 is SVGIG (reference sequence). CDR3 length: 13 amino acids. Deletions cut 0 bases from V and 2 bases from J, with 7 bases between. The CDR3 reads CAWSVSYNTEAFF. CDR3 DNA: TGTGCCTGGAGTGTAAGCTATAACACTGAAGCTTTCTTT.

This clone was detected once. CDR3 loop: CASRTGVRGTEAFF. The CDR3 nucleotides read TGCGCCAGCAGGACAGGGGTCCGTGGCACTGAAGCTTTCTTT. This rearrangement joins TRBV4-3 to TRBJ1-1; 8 bases match TRBD1. Unmatched junction bases numbered 7, after V lost 6 bases and J lost 4 bases. CDR3 length equals 14 residues. CDR1 is LGHNA and CDR2 is YSLEER in the germline V gene.

This clone was observed once. The V and J genes are TRBV25-1 and TRBJ1-1; no clear D gene. Trimming took 2 bases from V and 3 from J, leaving 7 bases between them. CDR1 is MGHDK and CDR2 is SYGVNS in the germline V gene. CDR3 length: 13 residues. CDR3 sequence: CASSEGVDTEAFF. DNA for the CDR3: TGTGCCAGCAGTGAAGGGGTGGACACTGAAGCTTTCTTT.

The chain has TRBV10-3 and TRBJ2-4; D ambiguous. The length of the CDR3 is 17 residues. The germline V gene encodes CDR1 ENHRY and CDR2 SYGVKD. Trimming pared 0 bases from V and 0 bases from J, leaving 12 bases between. Here the CDR3 reads CAISESNLGLAKNIQYF. Here the CDR3 DNA reads TGTGCCATCAGTGAGTCGAATCTGGGTCTAGCCAAAAACATTCAGTACTTC.

This clone was detected once. The chain has TRBV7-2 and TRBJ2-7; D gene unclear. This CDR3 has 13 amino acids. V was cut by 1 base and J by 6 bases, with 10 bases left in between. Germline CDR1 is SGHTA and CDR2 is FQGNSA. CDR3 loop: CASSLEGWSEQYF. As DNA, the CDR3 is TGTGCCAGCAGCTTAGAGGGTTGGAGCGAGCAGTACTTC.

The DNA of the CDR3 is TGTGCCAGCAGCTTAGCTTCAGCGAACACTGAAGCTTTCTTT. This codes for CASSLASANTEAFF. The V gene is TRBV11-2, the J gene TRBJ1-1; D unclear. The V end lost 1 base, the J end lost 1 base, and 7 bases lay between the germline ends. Germline V gives CDR1 SGHAT, CDR2 FQNNGV. The CDR3 covers 14 residues.

The chain recombines TRBV9 with TRBJ2-7, with 8 positions matching TRBD1. CDR3 length: 14 residues. Per germline, CDR1 SGDLS and CDR2 YYNGEE. Trimming took 4 bases from V and 2 from J; bases not matched to a gene: 5. CDR3 amino acids: CASSPRDRPYEQYF. As DNA, the CDR3 is TGTGCCAGCAGCCCAAGGGACAGGCCCTACGAGCAGTACTTC. Together with reference TRBV9 and TRBJ2-7, the CDR3 gives the full variable domain: DSGVTQTPKHLITATGQRVTLRCSPRSGDLSVYWYQQSLDQGLQFLIQYYNGEERAKGNILERFSAQQFPDLHSELNLSSLELGDSALYFCASSPRDRPYEQYFGPGTRLTVT.

This clone is a singleton in its sample. The chain is built from TRBV11-3 and TRBJ2-3, with 9 bases matching TRBD1. Germline V gene data show CDR1 as SGHNT and CDR2 as YENEEA. Trimming removed 4 bases from V and 1 base from J; junction bases left unmatched: 3. CDR3 size: 15 residues. CDR3 coding DNA: TGTGCCAGCAGCTCCAGGACAGGGGGCACAGATACGCAGTATTTT. Translating gives CASSSRTGGTDTQYF.

Remarks on this clone: This sample includes further DNA sequences coding for the same CDR3. The chain's CDR3 is CASSGQYYGYTF. The DNA of the CDR3 is TGTGCCAGTAGTGGGCAGTACTATGGCTACACCTTC. The chain uses TRBV19 and TRBJ1-2; D unresolved. With 5 bases removed from V and 3 bases from J, the gap between germline ends came to 7 bases. Germline CDR1 reads LNHDA; CDR2 reads SQIVND (reference sequence). The CDR3 totals 12 residues. Looking up the rest from reference TRBV19 and TRBJ1-2 gives the full variable domain: DGGITQSPKYLFRKEGQNVTLSCEQNLNHDAMYWYRQDPGQGLRLIYYSQIVNDFQKGDIAEGYSVSREKKESFPLTVTSAQKNPTAFYLCASSGQYYGYTFGSGTRLTVV.

V is TRBV7-9 and J is TRBJ2-5; D may be TRBD1 or TRBD2 (5 bases each). Germline V gene data show CDR1 as SEHNR and CDR2 as FQNEAQ (reference sequence). Trimming cost V 2 bases and J 1 base, with 8 bases left between them. There are 14 residues in the CDR3. CDR3 DNA sequence: TGTGCCAGCAGCTTATCCGGGACCCAAGAGACCCAGTACTTC. Translating it yields CASSLSGTQETQYF.

The rearrangement links TRBV7-2 to TRBJ1-2; no firm D call. The CDR3 runs 14 residues. Germline lookup yields CDR1 SGHTA and CDR2 FQGNSA. The V and J ends lost 5 bases and 0 bases respectively, with 10 bases between them. CDR3 DNA sequence: TGTGCCAGCAGCAGAGACGGCCCTAACTATGGCTACACCTTC. This translates into CASSRDGPNYGYTF.

The J gene is TRBJ2-1, the V gene TRBV4-1, with TRBD2 matching over 10 bases. Trimming cost V 1 base and J 3 bases; bases outside gene matches: 12. The CDR3 sequence is 19 residues long. Germline lookup yields CDR1 MGHRA and CDR2 YSYEKL. The CDR3 nucleotides read TGCGCCAGCAGCCAAGGGGCTAGCGGGAGAAACGGTGGCTACAATGAGCAGTTCTTC. The encoded protein is CASSQGASGRNGGYNEQFF.

The chain links TRBV2 to TRBJ2-2, with 8 nucleotides matching TRBD1. Looked up from germline, CDR1 is SNHLY and CDR2 is FYNNEI. This CDR3 region has 13 residues. Unmatched junction bases numbered 1, after V lost 6 bases and J lost 4 bases. The chain's CDR3 is CASRGQGTGELFF. The CDR3 DNA is TGTGCCAGCAGAGGACAGGGCACCGGGGAGCTGTTTTTT.

This chain joins TRBV19 and TRBJ1-1; no clear D. The CDR3 is made up of 15 amino acids. Between the trimmed V and J ends, which lost 1 base and 5 bases, there was a span of 14 bases. Germline V gene sequence: CDR1 LNHDA, CDR2 SQIVND (reference sequence). The CDR3 region is CASSIVEGSGTEAFF. As DNA, the CDR3 is TGTGCCAGTAGTATAGTAGAGGGCTCGGGGACTGAAGCTTTCTTT.

The chain joins TRBV2 to TRBJ2-2; 10 positions match TRBD1. Germline CDR1 reads SNHLY; CDR2 reads FYNNEI. V trimming: 6 bases; J trimming: 5 bases; junction bases outside the gene matches: 3. The CDR3 sequence is 14 residues long. CDR3 in amino acids: CASRDRGGTGELFF. The CDR3 region has the DNA TGTGCCAGCAGGGACAGGGGGGGGACCGGGGAGCTGTTTTTT.